A single T cell receptor beta chain is shown here with its context. This record comes from a study of blood T cell repertoires in COVID-19. At the level of the study: Samples representing acute and convalescent COVID-19 were sourced from the United States, Italy and Spain. PBMCs, B-cell-depleted T cells, or T cells provided the cDNA or gDNA that made up the material.

This CDR3 contains 13 residues. The germline CDR1 and CDR2 sequences are SGHDN and FVKESK. V shed 0 bases and J shed 3 bases, with 6 bases lying between them. Authors' analysis steps: Nucleated cell counts were estimated from reference gene primer amplification. Sequencing used immunoSEQ multiplex PCR; TCRdb keeps in-frame clones, though not all of them. The V and J calls and the clone size are those of that table, but D and trimming were determined from the DNA. The data contain 130,000 or so clones, roughly four fifths of them singletons. The TCR comes from a human donor in a cohort sampled during active COVID-19. The rearrangement links TRBV14 to TRBJ2-7; unclear D gene. The material sequenced was peripheral blood. The CDR3 DNA follows: TGTGCCAGCAGCCAAGAGAGTTACTACGAGCAGTACTTC. This sequence encodes CASSQESYYEQYF.